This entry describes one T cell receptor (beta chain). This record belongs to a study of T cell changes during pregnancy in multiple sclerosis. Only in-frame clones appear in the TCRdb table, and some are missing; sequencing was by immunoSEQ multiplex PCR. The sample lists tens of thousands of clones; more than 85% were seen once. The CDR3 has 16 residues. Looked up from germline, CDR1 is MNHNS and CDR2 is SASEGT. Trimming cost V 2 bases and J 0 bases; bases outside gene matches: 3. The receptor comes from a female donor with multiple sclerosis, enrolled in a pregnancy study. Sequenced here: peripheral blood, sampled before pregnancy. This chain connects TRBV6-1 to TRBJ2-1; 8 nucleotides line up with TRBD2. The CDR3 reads CASSEYGGGSYNEQFF. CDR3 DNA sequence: TGTGCCAGCAGTGAATACGGGGGGGGCTCCTACAATGAGCAGTTCTTC.